A single sample is the source of the 23 T cell receptor beta chains below, sequenced in a study of T cell changes during pregnancy in multiple sclerosis. Assay used: immunoSEQ multiplex PCR; TCRdb lists only in-frame clones, some missing. This sample yields tens of thousands of clones, of which roughly 94% are seen a single time; about 0.5% belongs to the top ten. The material sequenced was peripheral blood, taken in the third trimester of pregnancy. The source of these receptors is a female donor with multiple sclerosis, enrolled in a pregnancy study.

This clone was counted a single time. J is TRBJ2-2 and V is TRBV7-9; D uncertain. V lost 2 bases, J lost 7 bases, and 5 bases lay in between. The CDR3 totals 12 residues. Germline V gene sequence: CDR1 SEHNR, CDR2 FQNEAQ (reference sequence). The CDR3 is CASSLSIGELFF. The CDR3 nucleotides read TGTGCCAGCAGCTTATCTATCGGGGAGCTGTTTTTT.

V gene TRBV10-2 combines with J gene TRBJ2-3, with 9 bases matching TRBD2. Germline loops: CDR1 WSHSY, CDR2 SAAADI. This CDR3 contains 14 residues. The V gene end was trimmed by 7 bases and the J gene end by 5 bases; junction bases not matched to a gene: 7. CDR3 in DNA: TGCGCCAGCAAGCCGCTAGCGGGGCAAGATACGCAGTATTTT. Its protein product is CASKPLAGQDTQYF.

The sample holds one count of this clone. The gene calls are TRBV7-9 and TRBJ2-5, with 9 bases that match TRBD1. The V and J ends lost 4 bases and 5 bases, in that order; junction bases with no gene match: 5. CDR3 length: 14 residues. Germline CDR1 and CDR2: SEHNR and FQNEAQ (reference sequence). CDR3 sequence (DNA): TGTGCCAGCAGCTATGGGACAGGGACGGAGACCCAGTACTTC. This encodes CASSYGTGTETQYF.

Turning to this clone: Other DNA sequences in the sample encode the same CDR3. The chain couples TRBV19 to TRBJ1-2; no reliable D call. This CDR3 is built from 14 residues. V gave up 3 bases and J gave up 1 base, with 9 bases separating them. CDR1 is LNHDA, CDR2 SQIVND, per germline (reference sequence). CDR3 sequence reads: CASSMTGFNYGYTF. In DNA form, the CDR3 reads TGTGCCAGTAGTATGACGGGTTTTAACTATGGCTACACCTTC.

The rearrangement uses TRBV7-2 and TRBJ2-2; 9 positions agree with TRBD2. With 5 bases clipped from V and 2 bases from J, the junction kept 6 bases outside the gene matches. In germline, CDR1 is SGHTA, CDR2 FQGNSA. The CDR3 contains 16 residues. CDR3 nucleotide sequence: TGTGCCAGCAGCACTCAAGCGGGGGGAAACACCGGGGAGCTGTTTTTT. Residues: CASSTQAGGNTGELFF.

This sequence joins TRBV19 and TRBJ2-5; the match to TRBD2 covers 14 bases. From germline, CDR1 is LNHDA and CDR2 SQIVND (reference sequence). The CDR3 runs to 14 residues. V was pared by 6 bases and J by 5 bases, with 2 bases of the junction left unmatched. The CDR3 reads CASRTSGGGETQYF. DNA for the CDR3: TGTGCCAGTAGGACTAGCGGGGGGGGTGAGACCCAGTACTTC. Complete variable domain (other parts from reference TRBV19 and TRBJ2-5): DGGITQSPKYLFRKEGQNVTLSCEQNLNHDAMYWYRQDPGQGLRLIYYSQIVNDFQKGDIAEGYSVSREKKESFPLTVTSAQKNPTAFYLCASRTSGGGETQYFGPGTRLLVL.

The chain couples TRBV7-8 to TRBJ1-2; possibly TRBD1 for D (5 bases). The CDR3 runs to 14 residues. Trimming cost V 4 bases and J 6 bases, with 15 bases left between them. Germline loops: CDR1 SGHVS, CDR2 FQNEAQ. The CDR3 spells CASSSFSDTNGYTF. DNA for the CDR3: TGTGCCAGCAGCTCCTTCTCGGACACCAATGGCTACACCTTC.

Points on this clone: At one end the junction does not follow the germline gene, possibly because of a read error. CDR3 nucleotide sequence: TGCAGTGCCTACTGGGGGCTTTTT. Protein: CSAYWGLF. V gene TRBV20-1 combines with J gene TRBJ1-4; D perhaps matches TRBD1 (6 bases). Germline-derived CDR1 and CDR2 are DFQATT and SNEGSKA (reference sequence). This CDR3 is 8 amino acids long.

This clone has only one observation. This chain joins TRBV28 and TRBJ2-7; 8 bases map to TRBD1. Per the germline V gene, CDR1 is MDHEN and CDR2 is SYDVKM. Germline trimming cut 6 bases from V and 0 bases from J; bases unmatched to any gene: 13. The CDR3 extends over 17 amino acids. DNA for the CDR3: TGTGCCAGCAGGGCCAGGGGGCTGGACGGGAACTCCTACGAGCAGTACTTC. This codes for CASRARGLDGNSYEQYF.

This chain links TRBV18 with TRBJ1-2, with D possibly being TRBD1 (6 bases). From germline, CDR1 is KGHSH and CDR2 LQKENI. The CDR3 is 15 residues long. V dropped 1 base and J dropped 4 bases, with 13 bases sitting between them. This chain's CDR3 is CASSPLSTGSYGYTF. The CDR3, as DNA: TGTGCCAGCTCACCACTTTCAACAGGGTCCTATGGCTACACCTTC.

The rearrangement links TRBV15 to TRBJ1-2; 7 bases line up with TRBD1. The CDR3 length is 14 residues. The V gene's germline CDR1 is LNHNV and CDR2 YYDKDF (reference sequence). Trimming took 3 bases from V and 1 from J; bases not matched to a gene: 2. The CDR3 protein is CATSSRQGNYGYTF. The DNA for the CDR3 is TGTGCCACCAGCAGTCGACAGGGTAACTATGGCTACACCTTC.

The chain couples TRBV28 to TRBJ2-5; 11 nucleotides agree with TRBD1. There are 15 residues in the CDR3. Losses at the gene ends were 5 bases for V and 5 bases for J; bases not matched to a gene: 7. Looked up from germline, CDR1 is MDHEN and CDR2 is SYDVKM. This CDR3 is CASSLRTGGMETQYF. The CDR3 DNA is TGTGCCAGCAGTCTCCGGACAGGGGGCATGGAGACCCAGTACTTC.

This chain joins TRBV19 and TRBJ1-2; TRBD1 might be the D (5 bases). V was clipped by 2 bases and J by 7 bases, with 14 bases between them. Germline assignment: CDR1 LNHDA and CDR2 SQIVND (reference sequence). CDR3 size: 14 residues. The CDR3 sequence: CASSINGGAAGYTF. The CDR3 DNA sequence: TGTGCCAGTAGTATAAATGGCGGGGCCGCTGGCTACACCTTC. The full variable domain, rest sourced from reference TRBV19 and TRBJ1-2, is DGGITQSPKYLFRKEGQNVTLSCEQNLNHDAMYWYRQDPGQGLRLIYYSQIVNDFQKGDIAEGYSVSREKKESFPLTVTSAQKNPTAFYLCASSINGGAAGYTFGSGTRLTVV.

V usage is TRBV7-2 and J usage is TRBJ1-2, with 8 bases fitting TRBD1. The CDR3 has 15 amino acids. Per the germline V gene, CDR1 is SGHTA and CDR2 is FQGNSA. The V gene end was trimmed by 5 bases and the J gene end by 7 bases; junction bases not matched to a gene: 12. The CDR3 coding sequence is TGTGCCAGCAGCCCAACCGACAGGGGTCGATTTGGCTACACCTTC. Encoded protein: CASSPTDRGRFGYTF.

The chain couples TRBV10-3 to TRBJ1-2; no definite D call. CDR3 length equals 15 residues. The V gene lost 3 bases and the J gene lost 5 bases, with 16 bases spanning the gap. CDR1 and CDR2 (germline): ENHRY, SYGVKD. CDR3 nucleotides: TGTGCCATCAGTGACCCTCCGCGCAAAGAGTATGGCTACACCTTC. Protein: CAISDPPRKEYGYTF.

J is TRBJ2-1 and V is TRBV5-6; 11 nucleotides agree with TRBD2. V lost 4 bases, J lost 10 bases, and 10 bases stayed unmatched. Germline V CDR1 and CDR2: SGHDT, YYEEEE. The CDR3 is made up of 15 amino acids. CDR3 DNA: TGTGCCAGCAGCCGACTCGGGACTAGCGGTGTGGAGCAGTTCTTC. It is translated as CASSRLGTSGVEQFF.

The gene calls are TRBV4-2 and TRBJ1-1; D may be TRBD1 (6 bases). V lost 0 bases, J lost 14 bases, and 16 bases lay in between. The CDR3 consists of 13 residues. Germline V CDR1 and CDR2: LGHNA, YNFKEQ. The CDR3 DNA follows: TGTGCCAGCAGCCAAGAGGGGAACAGGGACAACTTCTTT. Translation: CASSQEGNRDNFF.

This clone has more than one count but fewer than ten. The genes are TRBV19 and TRBJ1-2; D may be TRBD1 (6 bases). Germline V gene lookup returns CDR1 LNHDA and CDR2 SQIVND (reference sequence). CDR3 size: 15 residues. Trimming left V 6 bases short and J 3 bases short, with 17 bases between. CDR3 loop: CASRTPGEGYYGYTF. CDR3 bases: TGTGCCAGTAGGACGCCAGGGGAGGGGTACTATGGCTACACCTTC.

This clone was picked up one time. The chain joins TRBV5-1 to TRBJ1-1; 8 bases are a match to TRBD1. Germline V gene data show CDR1 as SGHRS and CDR2 as YFSETQ. The ends lost 3 bases at V and 1 base at J; junction bases unmatched: 11. This CDR3 comprises 17 residues. The CDR3: CASSSERPGTGNTEAFF. For the CDR3, the DNA is TGCGCCAGCAGCTCCGAGCGTCCCGGGACAGGGAACACTGAAGCTTTCTTT.

This chain joins TRBV7-8 and TRBJ1-4; D remains unclear. There are 15 residues in the CDR3. The germline gives CDR1 SGHVS, CDR2 FQNEAQ. The V gene lost 6 bases and the J gene lost 0 bases, with 11 bases spanning the gap. Written as DNA, the CDR3 is TGTGCCAGCAGGGCGGGGAGGGCAACTAATGAAAAACTGTTTTTT. Translating it yields CASRAGRATNEKLFF. Full variable domain (missing parts from reference TRBV7-8 and TRBJ1-4): GAGVSQSPRYKVAKRGQDVALRCDPISGHVSLFWYQQALGQGPEFLTYFQNEAQLDKSGLPSDRFFAERPEGSVSTLKIQRTQQEDSAVYLCASRAGRATNEKLFFGSGTQLSVL.

The chain links TRBV7-9 to TRBJ2-2; 7 bases are shared with TRBD2. The junction had 3 bases not matched to a gene; V was cut back by 2 bases and J by 6 bases. The length of the CDR3 is 14 residues. CDR1 and CDR2 (germline): SEHNR, FQNEAQ (reference sequence). CDR3 loop: CASSLRRGSGELFF. DNA of the CDR3: TGTGCCAGCAGCTTAAGGCGGGGGTCCGGGGAGCTGTTTTTT.

This clone was observed a single time. The chain recombines TRBV7-3 with TRBJ2-1, with TRBD2 identical over 10 bases. The J segment lost 10 bases and the V segment lost 2 bases, leaving 8 bases of the junction unmatched. CDR3 size: 15 residues. The germline CDR1 and CDR2 sequences are SGHTA and FQGTGA. The DNA for the CDR3 is TGTGCCAGCAGCTTATTCTCTGGTAGCGGGGGGGAGCAGTTCTTC. Protein: CASSLFSGSGGEQFF.

The chain employs TRBV5-5 and TRBJ2-2; 11 nucleotides align to TRBD1. Unmatched junction bases numbered 7, after V lost 1 base and J lost 8 bases. The length of the CDR3 is 16 residues. Germline CDR1 reads SGHKS; CDR2 reads YYEKEE (reference sequence). CDR3 region: CASSLNPGQGVGELFF. In DNA form, the CDR3 reads TGTGCCAGCAGCTTGAATCCGGGACAGGGGGTGGGGGAGCTGTTTTTT.